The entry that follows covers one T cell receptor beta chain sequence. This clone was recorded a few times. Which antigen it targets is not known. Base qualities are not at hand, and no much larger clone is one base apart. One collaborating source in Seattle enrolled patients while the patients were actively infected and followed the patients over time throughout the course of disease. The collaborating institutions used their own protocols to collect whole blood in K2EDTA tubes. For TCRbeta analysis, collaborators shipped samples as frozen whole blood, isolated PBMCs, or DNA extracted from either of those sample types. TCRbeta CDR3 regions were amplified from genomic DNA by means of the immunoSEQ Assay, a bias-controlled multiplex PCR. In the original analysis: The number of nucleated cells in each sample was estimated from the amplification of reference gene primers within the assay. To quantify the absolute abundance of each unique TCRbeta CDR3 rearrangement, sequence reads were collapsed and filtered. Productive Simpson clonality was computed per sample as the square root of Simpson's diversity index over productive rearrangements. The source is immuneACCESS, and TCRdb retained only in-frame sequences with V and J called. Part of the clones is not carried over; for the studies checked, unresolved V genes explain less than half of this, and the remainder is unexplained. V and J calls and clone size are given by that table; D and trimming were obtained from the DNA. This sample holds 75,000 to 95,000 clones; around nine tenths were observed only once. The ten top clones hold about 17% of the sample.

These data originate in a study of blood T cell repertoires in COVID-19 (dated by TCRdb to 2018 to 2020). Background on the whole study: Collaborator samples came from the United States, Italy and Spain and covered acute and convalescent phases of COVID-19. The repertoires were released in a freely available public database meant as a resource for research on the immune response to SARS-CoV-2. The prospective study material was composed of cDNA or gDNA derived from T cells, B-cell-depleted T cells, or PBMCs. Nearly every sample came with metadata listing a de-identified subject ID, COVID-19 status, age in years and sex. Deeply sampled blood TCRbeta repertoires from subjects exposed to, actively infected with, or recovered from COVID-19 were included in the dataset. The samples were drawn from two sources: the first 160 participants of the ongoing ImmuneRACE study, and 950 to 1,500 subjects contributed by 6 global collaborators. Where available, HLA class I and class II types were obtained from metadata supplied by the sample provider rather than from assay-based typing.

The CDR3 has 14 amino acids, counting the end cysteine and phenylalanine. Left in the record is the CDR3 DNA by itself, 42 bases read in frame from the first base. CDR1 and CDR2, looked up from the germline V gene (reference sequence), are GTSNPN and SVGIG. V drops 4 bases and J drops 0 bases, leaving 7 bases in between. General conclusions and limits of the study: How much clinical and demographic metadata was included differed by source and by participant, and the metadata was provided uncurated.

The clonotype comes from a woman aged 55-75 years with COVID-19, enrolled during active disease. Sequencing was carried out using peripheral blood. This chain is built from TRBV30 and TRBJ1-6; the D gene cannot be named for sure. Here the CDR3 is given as CAWTRSSYNSPLHF. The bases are TGTGCCTGGACCCGGAGCTCCTATAATTCACCCCTCCACTTT.